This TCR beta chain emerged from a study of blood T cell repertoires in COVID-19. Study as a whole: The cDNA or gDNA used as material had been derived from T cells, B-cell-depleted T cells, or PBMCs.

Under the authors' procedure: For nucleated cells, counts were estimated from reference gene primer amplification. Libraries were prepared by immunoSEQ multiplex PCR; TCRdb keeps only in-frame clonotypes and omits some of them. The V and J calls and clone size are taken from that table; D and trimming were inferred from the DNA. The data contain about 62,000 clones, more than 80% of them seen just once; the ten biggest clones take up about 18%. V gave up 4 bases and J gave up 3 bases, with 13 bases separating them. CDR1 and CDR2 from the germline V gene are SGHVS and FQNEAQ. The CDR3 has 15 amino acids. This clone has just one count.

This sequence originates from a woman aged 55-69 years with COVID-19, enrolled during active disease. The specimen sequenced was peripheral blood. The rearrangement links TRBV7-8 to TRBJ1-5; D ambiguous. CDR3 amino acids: CASSSRLNSNQPQHF. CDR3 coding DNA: TGTGCCAGCAGCTCCCGACTGAACTCCAATCAGCCCCAGCATTTT.